This is a list of T cell receptor beta chains from one sample in a study of regulatory T cells in long-lasting Graves disease. TCRdb fed the multiplex PCR reads into MiXCR, producing one record per CDR3 protein. The top ten clones hold 16% of a sample with 400,000 to 500,000 distinct CDR3 sequences, about 15% of them seen once. These data also formed part of another study, on T cells in Graves' hyperthyroidism and ophthalmopathy.

The input for sequencing was peripheral blood mononuclear cells (PBMCs), taken at new diagnosis, from a patient treated with antithyroid drugs. These receptors came from a woman in her twenties or thirties with Graves disease. CDR3s include the opening cysteine and the closing phenylalanine or tryptophan. The order of the fields is clone size, V gene, J gene, D gene, CDR3 DNA, CDR3 protein. D genes are given only for firm matches. Clone size is given for some rows only: seen once, a few or many times, or a class if the clone is expanded.

many	TRBV6-4	TRBJ2-2	NA	TGTGCCAGCAGTGCAGTTAGCGGGAACACCGGGGAGCTGTTTTTT	CASSAVSGNTGELFF
few	TRBV7-3	TRBJ1-1	NA	TGTGCCAGCAGTTCCATGAACACTGAAGCTTTCTTT	CASSSMNTEAFF
many	TRBV18	TRBJ1-2	NA	TGTGCCAGCTCACCACAACCCCCCCCGGGGGGGGTCTATGGCTACACCTTC	CASSPQPPPGGVYGYTF
NA	TRBV11-2	TRBJ2-1	NA	TGTGCCAGCAGTGAACAGGCAGGGGACTACAATGAGCAGTTCTTC	CASSEQAGDYNEQFF
NA	TRBV6-2/TRBV6-3	TRBJ1-5	NA	TGTGCCAGCAGAATACAAGGGGGGAGCAATCAGCCCCAGCATTTT	CASRIQGGSNQPQHF
NA	TRBV12-3/TRBV12-4	TRBJ1-5	NA	TGTGCCAGCAGCAGATTACAGAATCAGCCCCAGCATTTT	CASSRLQNQPQHF
NA	TRBV3-1	TRBJ2-2	NA	NA	CASSQERSCFF
many	TRBV7-9	TRBJ2-7	NA	TGTGCCAGCAGCGCTAGTAACTCCACCTACGAGCAGTACTTC	CASSASNSTYEQYF
many	TRBV7-6	TRBJ2-7	TRBD1	TGTGCCAGCAGCGCTATTAACCGGGACAGGGGATCCTACGAGCAGTACTTC	CASSAINRDRGSYEQYF
many	TRBV19	TRBJ2-7	NA	TGTGCCAGTAGTATCTCGGGCCGAGAGCAGTACTTC	CASSISGREQYF
NA	TRBV29-1	TRBJ2-5	NA	TGCAGCGTTGAAGAACGCCGGGCTGACAGGTGGGGGTGGGAGACCCAGTACTTC	CSVEERRADRWGWETQYF
few	TRBV9	TRBJ1-4	NA	TGTGCCAGCAGCCCCTCGGGGGTTCCTAATGAAAAACTGTTTTTT	CASSPSGVPNEKLFF
NA	TRBV7-9	TRBJ1-1	NA	TGTGCCAGCAGCTTAGAGCCGGGACAACTCGGGCGCACTGAAGCTTTCTTT	CASSLEPGQLGRTEAFF
NA	TRBV28	TRBJ1-2	NA	TGTGCCAGCAGTGGATCAGGGTTCAGTGTCTACACCTTC	CASSGSGFSVYTF
many	TRBV11-1	TRBJ2-7	TRBD2	TGTGCCAGCAGCTTTTTCGCTACCCTGGGACTAGCGGACGAGCAGTACTTC	CASSFFATLGLADEQYF
many	TRBV12-3/TRBV12-4	TRBJ1-5	NA	TGTGCCAGCAGTTCGAATGAACCCTATAGCAATCAGCCCCAGCATTTT	CASSSNEPYSNQPQHF
NA	TRBV6-5	TRBJ1-1	NA	TGTGCCAGCAGTTATGGACACATGAACACTGAAGCTTTCTTT	CASSYGHMNTEAFF
few	TRBV4-1	TRBJ1-2	NA	TGCGCCAGCAGCTTTACAACCCCTACGGTGTATGGCTACACCTTC	CASSFTTPTVYGYTF
many	TRBV5-5	TRBJ1-2	NA	TGTGCCAGCAGCTTAGGGACCACGTCAGCTGGCTACACCTTC	CASSLGTTSAGYTF
many	TRBV3-1	TRBJ2-1	NA	TGTGCCAGCAGCCAAGTGGTGGGAGCCTCTTACAATGAGCAGTTCTTC	CASSQVVGASYNEQFF
few	TRBV5-1	TRBJ1-6	NA	TGCGCCAGCAGCTTGGCCTTAGGGCCAACAGCCAATTCACCCCTCCACTTT	CASSLALGPTANSPLHF
many	TRBV11-1	TRBJ2-5	TRBD2	TGTGCCAGCAGCTTAGGAGGTAGCGGGAGAGGGGAGACCCAGTACTTC	CASSLGGSGRGETQYF
many	TRBV4-2	TRBJ1-1	TRBD1	TGTGCCAGCAGTTTTGGGACAGGGCTGGGGGACACTGAAGCTTTCTTT	CASSFGTGLGDTEAFF
many	TRBV18	TRBJ2-7	NA	TGTGCCAGCTCACCACCGGATGCCTACGAGCAGTACTTC	CASSPPDAYEQYF
many	TRBV2	TRBJ2-3	NA	TGTGCCAGCAGTCCCATGACAGCAAGCACAGATACGCAGTATTTT	CASSPMTASTDTQYF
many	TRBV20-1	TRBJ2-3	NA	TGCAGTGCTCCCATTGATACGCAGTATTTT	CSAPIDTQYF
many	TRBV12-3/TRBV12-4	TRBJ2-7	TRBD1	TGTGCCAGCAGTTTTGGACAGGGAGGCGAGCAGTACTTC	CASSFGQGGEQYF
few	TRBV15	TRBJ2-7	TRBD1	TGTGCCACCAGCAAGACAGGGGACTACGAGCAGTACTTC	CATSKTGDYEQYF
few	TRBV27	TRBJ2-7	TRBD2	TGTGCCAGCAGTTTCTTCGGGGTAGCGGGAGGCGAGCAGTACTTC	CASSFFGVAGGEQYF
NA	TRBV20-1	TRBJ1-5	NA	TGCAGTGCTCCCGATTTAACGATCGGAGGTCAGCCCCAGCATTTT	CSAPDLTIGGQPQHF
few	TRBV7-9	TRBJ2-1	NA	TGTGCCAGCAGGCCGGGAAGCTCCTACAATGAGCAGTTCTTC	CASRPGSSYNEQFF
NA	TRBV3-1	TRBJ2-7	TRBD2	TGTGCCAGCAGCAAGGGGACTAGCGGGCTCTACGAGCAGTACTTC	CASSKGTSGLYEQYF
few	TRBV4-2	TRBJ1-6	TRBD1	TGTGCCAGCAGCCAAGAACAGGGGAATTCACCCCTCCACTTT	CASSQEQGNSPLHF
NA	TRBV29-1	TRBJ2-6	NA	TGCAGCGCGGTTGGGGCCAACGTCCTGACTTTC	CSAVGANVLTF
few	TRBV2	TRBJ1-2	NA	TGTGCCAGCAGTGAGGAGGTGGTTAACTATGGCTACACCTTC	CASSEEVVNYGYTF
many	TRBV11-2	TRBJ2-2	NA	TGTGCCAGCAGCTTAAGCGACCCGAACACCGGGGAGCTGTTTTTT	CASSLSDPNTGELFF
many	TRBV2	TRBJ2-1	NA	TGTGCCAGCAGTGTCACCGGGACGGAGTACAATGAGCAGTTCTTC	CASSVTGTEYNEQFF
many	TRBV12-3/TRBV12-4	TRBJ2-3	NA	TGTGCCAGCAGTTTAGCAGGGAGCGAAAGCACAGATACGCAGTATTTT	CASSLAGSESTDTQYF
NA	TRBV5-1	TRBJ2-7	NA	TGCGCCAGCAGCTTGGCCGGACCTTCAACCTACGAGCAGTACTTC	CASSLAGPSTYEQYF
NA	TRBV28	TRBJ1-6	TRBD1	TGTGCCAGCAGTCCCCCCCGACAGGGACGTTTTTCACCCCTCCACTTT	CASSPPRQGRFSPLHF
NA	TRBV20-1	TRBJ1-2	TRBD1	TGCAGTGCTAGGACAGGGCACGGCTACACCTTC	CSARTGHGYTF
many	TRBV29-1	TRBJ1-1	TRBD1	TGCAGCGACAGGACAGGGGTATACACTGAAGCTTTCTTT	CSDRTGVYTEAFF
many	TRBV2	TRBJ1-2	TRBD1	TGTGCCAGTTTTGGACAGGGGGTCTATGGCTACACCTTC	CASFGQGVYGYTF
many	TRBV27	TRBJ1-6	TRBD1	TGTGCCAGCAGTTTACGGGGTGGGACAGGGTATTCACCCCTCCACTTT	CASSLRGGTGYSPLHF
many	TRBV6-2/TRBV6-3	TRBJ2-3	NA	TGTGCCAGCAGTTACCCCGCCCTGGCGGAGGGTCTCACAGATACGCAGTATTTT	CASSYPALAEGLTDTQYF
many	TRBV20-1	TRBJ1-1	NA	TGCAGTGCTAGAGAGTGGGGGAACACTGAAGCTTTCTTT	CSAREWGNTEAFF
many	TRBV3-1	TRBJ1-5	NA	TGTGCCAGCAGCCAAGAATGGGGGAATCAGCCCCAGCATTTT	CASSQEWGNQPQHF
many	TRBV18	TRBJ1-1	NA	TGTGCCAGCTCACCTAAACAGGCCTTTGAAGCTTTCTTT	CASSPKQAFEAFF
few	TRBV20-1	TRBJ2-1	NA	TGCAGTGGAATGCTAGGGGGGGCCTACAATGAGCAGTTCTTC	CSGMLGGAYNEQFF
many	TRBV30	TRBJ1-1	NA	TGTGCCTGGAGTGTACGCGGAAGAGCTGAAGCTTTCTTT	CAWSVRGRAEAFF
many	TRBV27	TRBJ1-5	NA	TGTGCCAGCAGTTTACAGGATAGCAATCAGCCCCAGCATTTT	CASSLQDSNQPQHF
many	TRBV5-1	TRBJ2-1	NA	TGCGCCAGCAGCTTGGAAGACAGCTACAATGAGCAGTTCTTC	CASSLEDSYNEQFF
NA	TRBV6-1	TRBJ2-1	NA	TGTGCCAGCAGTCGGGACACTTTGCTTTTCGATAATGAGCAGTTCTTC	CASSRDTLLFDNEQFF
many	TRBV5-6	TRBJ2-1	TRBD2	TGTGCCAGCAGCTTGGAACTAGCGGGAGGGGAGCAGTTCTTC	CASSLELAGGEQFF
many	TRBV20-1	TRBJ2-1	TRBD2	TGCAGTGCTAGAGACCTGACTAGCGGGAGGGCCAATGAGCAGTTCTTC	CSARDLTSGRANEQFF
NA	TRBV7-2	TRBJ1-1	NA	TGTGCCAGCACAAAGGGGCGGGCGAACACTGAAACTTTCTTT	CASTKGRANTETFF
many	TRBV30	TRBJ2-1	NA	TGTGCCTGGAATAGGTACAATGAGCAGTTCTTC	CAWNRYNEQFF
NA	TRBV5-5	TRBJ1-4	NA	TGTGCCAGCAGCGTAACAGGGCTGGGTAATGAAAAACTGTTTTTT	CASSVTGLGNEKLFF
many	TRBV27	TRBJ1-2	NA	TGTGCCAGCAGTTCCCTGGGACGGAACTATGGCTACACCTTC	CASSSLGRNYGYTF
many	TRBV5-1	TRBJ2-5	TRBD2	TGCGCCAGCAGCTTCATAGCGGGGGCCCAAGAGACCCAGTACTTC	CASSFIAGAQETQYF